The present TCR beta chain was sequenced within a study of blood T cell repertoires in COVID-19. About the research overall: Samples representing acute and convalescent COVID-19 were sourced from the United States, Italy and Spain.

As originally analysed: How many nucleated cells were present was estimated from reference gene primer amplification. Data came from immunoSEQ multiplex PCR; TCRdb stores just in-frame clones and leaves some out. V, J and clone size derive from that table, while D and trimming were established from the DNA sequence. The table includes roughly 180,000 clones, under 90% detected once. Participants, roughly 18 to 90 years old, spanned around 25 US areas. The CDR3 spans 16 residues. V shed 10 bases and J shed 0 bases, with 18 bases lying between them. Germline CDR1 LNHDA, CDR2 SQIVND (reference sequence).

V gene TRBV19 combines with J gene TRBJ2-2; a weak D match, TRBD2 (5 bases). The receptor was derived from a man aged 55-75 years who had recovered from COVID-19. Sequencing was done on a sample of PBMCs or T cells enriched from blood (not recorded which). The CDR3: CATSTRGVPNTGELFF. In DNA, the CDR3 is TGTGCCACATCGACACGGGGAGTCCCGAACACCGGGGAGCTGTTTTTT.